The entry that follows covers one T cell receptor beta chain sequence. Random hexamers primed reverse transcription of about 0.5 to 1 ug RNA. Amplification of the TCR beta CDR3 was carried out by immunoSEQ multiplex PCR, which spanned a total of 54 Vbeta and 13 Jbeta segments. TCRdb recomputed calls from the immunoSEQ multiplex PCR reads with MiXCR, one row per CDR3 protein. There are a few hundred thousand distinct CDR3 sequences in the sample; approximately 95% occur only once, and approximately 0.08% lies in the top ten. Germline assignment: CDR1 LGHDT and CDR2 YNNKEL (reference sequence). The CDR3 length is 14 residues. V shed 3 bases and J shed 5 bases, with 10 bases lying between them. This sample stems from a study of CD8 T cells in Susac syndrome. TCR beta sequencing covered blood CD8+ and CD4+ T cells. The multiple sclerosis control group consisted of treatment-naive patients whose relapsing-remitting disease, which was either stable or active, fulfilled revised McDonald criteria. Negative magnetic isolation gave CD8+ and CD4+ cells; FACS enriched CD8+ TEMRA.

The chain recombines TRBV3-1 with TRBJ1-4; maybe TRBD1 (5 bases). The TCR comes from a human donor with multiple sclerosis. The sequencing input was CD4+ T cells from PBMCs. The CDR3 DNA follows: TGTGCCAGCAGCCAGGGGGTATTAAATGAAAAACTGTTTTTT. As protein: CASSQGVLNEKLFF.